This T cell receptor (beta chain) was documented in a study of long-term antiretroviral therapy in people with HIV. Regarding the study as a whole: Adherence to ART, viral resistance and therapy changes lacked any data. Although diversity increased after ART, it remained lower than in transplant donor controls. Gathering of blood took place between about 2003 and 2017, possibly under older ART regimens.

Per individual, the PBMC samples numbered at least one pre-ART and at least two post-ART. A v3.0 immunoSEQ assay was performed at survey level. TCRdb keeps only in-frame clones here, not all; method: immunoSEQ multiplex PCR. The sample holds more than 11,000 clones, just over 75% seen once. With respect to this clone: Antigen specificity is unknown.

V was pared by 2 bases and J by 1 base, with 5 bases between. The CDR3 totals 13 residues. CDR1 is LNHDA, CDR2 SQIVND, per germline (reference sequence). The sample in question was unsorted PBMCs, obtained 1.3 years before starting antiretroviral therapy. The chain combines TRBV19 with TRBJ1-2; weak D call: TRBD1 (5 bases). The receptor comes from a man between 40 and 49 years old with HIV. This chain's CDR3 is CASSIQGNYGYTF. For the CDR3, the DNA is TGTGCCAGTAGTATACAGGGTAACTATGGCTACACCTTC.